These 4 T cell receptor beta chains originate from one sample sequenced in a study of blood T cells in healthy people across ages. Then a second PCR, running about 6 to 12 cycles, was carried out with a sample-barcoded 5' primer and a J-beta primer mix. In TCRdb, the 5' RACE reads were re-called with MiXCR into one record per CDR3 protein. The profile shows over 950,000 distinct CDR3 sequences, around two fifths of them singletons. The sample taken for sequencing was blood. These receptors all stem from a man between 18 and 29 years old in good health.

In regard to this clonotype: One end of the junction is discordant with germline, which a read error may explain. The chain joins TRBV28 to TRBJ2-3; TRBD1 aligns across 7 bases. CDR3 size: 16 residues. In germline, CDR1 is MDHEN, CDR2 SYDVKM. The CDR3 bases are TGTGCCAACAGTCGCCCGGGACAGTTAAGCACAGATACGCAGTATTTT. Protein product: CANSRPGQLSTDTQYF.

As concerns this clonotype: Mismatch with germline at one junction end may stem from a read error. The CDR3 region is CSVGLSNHPQHF. For the CDR3, the DNA is TGCAGCGTCGGACTGAGCAATCACCCCCAGCATTTT. V usage is TRBV29-1 and J usage is TRBJ1-5, with unresolved D. Germline CDR1 reads SQVTM; CDR2 reads ANQGSEA. CDR3 length: 12 amino acids.

The CDR3 is CASSYRETDTEAFF. In DNA form, the CDR3 reads TGTGCCAGCAGTTACAGAGAAACCGACACTGAAGCTTTCTTT. The V and J genes are TRBV27 and TRBJ1-1; D is undetermined. V lost 4 bases and J lost 3, with 12 bases in between. The CDR3 runs to 14 residues. Looked up from germline, CDR1 is MNHEY and CDR2 is SMNVEV (reference sequence).

There are a few counts of this clonotype. The V gene is TRBV9, the J gene TRBJ1-2, with D possibly matching TRBD1 (5 bases). The CDR3 loop spans 15 amino acids. Germline values: CDR1 SGDLS, CDR2 YYNGEE. V was shortened by 4 bases and J by 6 bases, with 19 bases between the two germline ends. CDR3 bases: TGTGCCAGCAGCTTCTCGGACGAGGGGATTGATGGCTACACCTTC. Residues: CASSFSDEGIDGYTF.